Reported below is one T cell receptor (beta chain). This clonotype has ten or more counts. What antigen it recognizes has not been identified. The input lacks base qualities; no much larger clone sits a single base away. This entry belongs to a study of T cells in Graves' hyperthyroidism and ophthalmopathy (dated by TCRdb to the late 2010s). For the wider study: Peripheral blood samples were taken at initial diagnosis, before any treatment was given. The 95 to 100 discovery patients were randomly split 7:3 into training and test sets. TCR V-J signatures able to tell the groups apart were searched for in a discovery cohort of 100 patients, of whom fewer than 45 had Graves' ophthalmopathy and about 60 had stable Graves' hyperthyroidism. Once sampling was done, hyperthyroidism patients were given methimazole at a starting dose of 30 mg daily, whereas ophthalmopathy patients were given high-dose intravenous methylprednisolone. The paper describes TCR Vbeta CDR3 sequencing of 135 peripheral blood samples, made up of fewer than 50 ophthalmopathy patients, around 78 hyperthyroidism patients and around 17 progressor patients. In several Graves' hyperthyroidism patients, the study also compared T-cell repertoires from thyroid tissue with T-cell repertoires from blood. Prospective prediction of ophthalmopathy was tested in an independent validation cohort of under 20 hyperthyroidism patients and roughly 16 patients who later progressed to ophthalmopathy. What the research found in general, with its limitations: Most expanded thyroid clonotypes (frequency above 0.001) were also detected in blood, suggesting blood repertoires may reflect thyroid immune responses. No statistical method was used to set the sample size in advance, and investigators knew the group allocation. In validation, the model predicted progression to ophthalmopathy with approximately 69% sensitivity and around 72% specificity, a median of around six months before onset. In cross-validation, a model built on a 13 V-J signature told ophthalmopathy apart from stable hyperthyroidism with approximately 90% sensitivity and 81% to 82% specificity, and in testing the same model reached 80%/75%.

A patient counted as having stable Graves' hyperthyroidism if no progression to ophthalmopathy occurred over 18 months of follow-up. Hyperthyroidism patients were aged 18 to 65 years and newly diagnosed, with disease duration of less than 2 months. Exclusion was applied to patients with uncontrolled infections, other autoimmune diseases, pregnancy or lactation. Clinical symptoms, serum thyroxine and TRAb, thyroid ultrasound, and orbital computed tomography formed the basis for the diagnoses. PBMCs were separated from about 10 ml of fresh peripheral blood using Ficoll-Paque density gradient centrifugation. Total RNA was extracted with Trizol reagent, and quality was checked on an Agilent 2100 Bioanalyzer. Amplification of TCR beta CDR3 regions was carried out from RNA transcripts. The first round of RT-PCR for the TCR CDR3 was performed with the HTBI primer set and the Qiagen OneStep RT-PCR kit. The libraries were constructed in a second round of multiplex PCR and then size-selected and purified. Paired-end sequencing of the libraries was performed with 100 bp reads on an Illumina HiSeq2000. In the source study's methods: SOAPnuke was used to process the raw data, throwing out any read that contained adapters or uncalled bases, had a mean Phred below 15, or lacked an exact constant-primer or identifier match. High-quality paired reads were merged with COPE v1.2.5, and unique nucleotide sequences were defined as clonotypes. MiTCR v1.1 was used to align clonotypes to the IMGT TRBV, TRBD and TRBJ reference segments. The analysis included only V-J combinations with a frequency above 0.0001, which together covered more than 98% of the repertoires. The TCS score was defined as F50 (clonal expansion) divided by E x V (chaos), with BLOSUM62-based TCRdist calculated between CDR3 peptides within each V-J. Welch's t-statistics and random forest reduced just over 500 V-J features to roughly 13, which were used in a naive Bayes classifier (R e1071). TCRdb ran its own pipeline on the public reads, namely fastp trimming at Q25 and MiXCR clone calling, and kept in-frame beta chains. One record per CDR3 amino acid sequence lists the most common genes and DNA. In this record, the V and J calls reflect TCRdb's handling and not the investigators' own analysis. For this sample the table gives hundreds of thousands of distinct CDR3 sequences, of which around 14% were detected only once. The ten top clones hold approximately 7.5% of the sample.

Compared with germline, V lacks 5 bases and J lacks 4 bases; bases without a gene match: 9. Taken from the germline V gene, the CDR1 and CDR2 loops are MDHEN and SYDVKM. There are 16 amino acids in the CDR3, from cysteine to phenylalanine inclusive. The sequence is cut down to CDR3 DNA, 48 bases in frame from base 1. The receptor's source is a young woman with Graves' hyperthyroidism. The chain employs TRBV28 and TRBJ2-1; TRBD2 agrees with 9 junctional bases. Material: blood. CDR3 protein: CASSPLPAGGYNEQFF. The nucleotide sequence reads as follows: TGTGCCAGCAGTCCCCTCCCTGCGGGGGGGTACAATGAGCAGTTCTTC. The full variable domain, with segments outside the CDR3 supplied by the reference TRBV28 and TRBJ2-1 proteins, appears as DVKVTQSSRYLVKRTGEKVFLECVQDMDHENMFWYRQDPGLGLRLIYFSYDVKMKEKGDIPEGYSVSREKKERFSLILESASTNQTSMYLCASSPLPAGGYNEQFFGPGTRLTVL.